This T cell receptor (beta chain) was sequenced in a study of T cells in narcolepsy (dated by TCRdb to 2017 to 2018). With respect to the entire study: The study enrolled patients with narcolepsy type 1 or type 2 (NT1, NT2) together with healthy control donors. The study sought autoreactive T cells targeting hypocretin neuron self-antigens (hypocretin, TRIB2) in narcolepsy patients, using TCR Vbeta sequencing to track clonotypes in blood and CSF.

The investigation overall reported the following: No sequences matching autoreactive T cell clones were contained in some blood memory CD4+ repertoires from patients and controls. Autoreactive clonotypes were reported to be detected serially in the blood of the same patients and of different patients, but not in the blood of healthy controls. HCRT-specific and TRIB2-specific autoreactive clonotypes were highlighted in plots that compared CD4+ T cell clonotypes in CSF versus blood from the same patient. Patients and controls had comparable numbers of sequenced blood memory CD4+ clonotypes, averaging about 37,000 and 33,000, respectively.

Library preparation was by the immunoSEQ multiplex PCR assay. The clones in this table, taken by TCRdb from immuneACCESS, are in-frame only. Not every clone is retained; where verified, under half of the shortfall comes from an unresolved V gene, and the cause of the rest is unknown. The sample profile shows more than 30,000 clones; under 85% of them were found once. The ten largest clonotypes hold under 0.8% of the sample. CDR1 and CDR2 are drawn from the germline V gene: SGHVS, FNYEAQ. The V and J ends are trimmed by 1 base and 3 bases, leaving 9 bases between them. Taken from cysteine to phenylalanine, the CDR3 has 14 residues. Only the CDR3 part of the read is kept: 42 bases, read in frame from the first base. For TCR Vbeta sequencing, memory CD4+ T cells were sorted ex vivo from the peripheral blood of both healthy controls and narcolepsy patients. In regard to this clone: Its antigen is currently not known. Nothing much larger sits one base from this clone, and base qualities are not available.

This TCR was sampled from a human donor in good health. Input material: memory (CD45RA-) CD4+ T cells from blood. Sample cell subset or site, as interpreted from the label and publication: memory T cells sorted ex vivo from peripheral blood. The chain was built from TRBV7-6 and TRBJ1-1; a tentative D match to TRBD1 spans 5 bases. CDR3 loop: CASSLGRGDTEAFF. The DNA is TGTGCCAGCAGCTTAGGGAGGGGAGACACTGAAGCTTTCTTT.